These 9 T cell receptor beta chains originate from one sample sequenced in a study of T cell responses to AZD1222 COVID-19 vaccine listed by TCRdb under 2021. The time point label on this specimen signifies: about 28 days (+/-7) after the second vaccine dose. The library was built by means of the immunoSEQ multiplex PCR assay. TCRdb re-hosts the immuneACCESS table, in-frame sequences only. Its copies lack some clones; in the studies checked, an unresolved V gene accounts for under half of them, and the cause for the rest is not known. The sample table lists 250,000 to 300,000 clones, around 93% of them with a count of one. Of the sample, roughly 0.6% falls within the top ten clones. The source material was peripheral blood, sampled 28 days after the second AZD1222 dose. The receptors stem from an adult who received the AZD1222 COVID-19 vaccine.

The chain joins TRBV28 to TRBJ1-5, with D unresolved. Trimming stripped 4 bases from V and 0 bases from J, with 7 bases between. Germline CDR1 is MDHEN and CDR2 is SYDVKM. This CDR3 comprises 14 residues. CDR3: CASSYVNSNQPQHF. CDR3 coding DNA: TGTGCCAGCAGTTACGTTAATAGCAATCAGCCCCAGCATTTT.

This clone was counted once. V and J are TRBV28 and TRBJ1-6; D possibly corresponds to TRBD1 (5 bases). The CDR3 has 16 amino acids. Trimming took 5 bases from V and 4 from J, leaving 15 bases between them. Germline CDR1 is MDHEN and CDR2 is SYDVKM. As DNA, the CDR3 is TGTGCCAGCAGTCTCCCTCAGGGAACTTATAATTCACCCCTCCACTTT. Amino acid sequence: CASSLPQGTYNSPLHF.

This rearrangement joins TRBV9 to TRBJ2-2; 16 nucleotides match TRBD2. Germline trimming cut 3 bases from V and 6 bases from J; bases unmatched to any gene: 2. Germline CDR1 and CDR2: SGDLS and YYNGEE. The CDR3 is 16 residues long. For the CDR3, the DNA is TGTGCCAGCAGCGGGGGACTAGCGGGAGGGGCCGGGGAGCTGTTTTTT. Amino acid sequence: CASSGGLAGGAGELFF.

This sequence joins TRBV2 and TRBJ1-2; unclear D gene. V was shortened by 8 bases and J by 4 bases, with 14 bases between the two germline ends. This CDR3 spans 13 amino acids. Germline V lookup: CDR1 SNHLY, CDR2 FYNNEI. The CDR3 loop is CASGLTVGYGYTF. CDR3 nucleotide sequence: TGTGCCAGCGGTCTGACCGTCGGCTATGGCTACACCTTC.

The chain links TRBV28 to TRBJ1-5; D uncertain. CDR1 and CDR2 from the germline V gene are MDHEN and SYDVKM. The CDR3 is 13 amino acids. The ends were cut back, 7 bases at V and 3 bases at J, with 10 bases in the middle. The chain's CDR3 is CASTLPHNQPQHF. Here the CDR3 DNA reads TGTGCCAGCACCTTACCCCACAATCAGCCCCAGCATTTT.

In this sample, this clone turned up once. The chain links TRBV19 to TRBJ1-5; D perhaps matches TRBD1 (5 bases). V was pared by 7 bases and J by 2 bases, with 15 bases between. This CDR3 is built from 15 residues. CDR1 and CDR2 from the germline V gene are LNHDA and SQIVND (reference sequence). The CDR3 DNA sequence: TGTGCCAGTACCCCGGGGCTCTGGGGCAATCAGCCCCAGCATTTT. Translation gives CASTPGLWGNQPQHF.

The chain links TRBV19 to TRBJ2-7; maybe TRBD1 (5 bases). Trimming pared 6 bases from V and 3 bases from J, leaving 15 bases between. The CDR3 extends over 14 amino acids. The V gene's germline CDR1 is LNHDA and CDR2 SQIVND (reference sequence). CDR3 region: CASRQFSQDYEQYF. The CDR3 nucleotides are TGTGCCAGTAGGCAATTCTCACAGGACTACGAGCAGTACTTC.

The chain recombines TRBV6-2 or TRBV6-3 with TRBJ1-5, with D uncertain. The V gene's germline CDR1 is MNHEY and CDR2 SVGEGT. The CDR3 sequence is 15 residues long. Trimming removed 5 bases at V and 6 bases at J, with 17 bases between. The CDR3 nucleotides read TGTGCCAGCAGTACGGGGAGGAGAAACACTCAGCCCCAGCATTTT. Residues: CASSTGRRNTQPQHF.

This rearrangement joins TRBV30 to TRBJ2-1, with TRBD1 as a possible D gene (5 bases). V was shortened by 1 base and J by 0 bases, with 10 bases between the two germline ends. The CDR3 loop spans 15 amino acids. CDR1 and CDR2 (germline): GTSNPN, SVGIG (reference sequence). DNA for the CDR3: TGTGCCTGGAGTGAGGGGCAGGGCTCCTACAATGAGCAGTTCTTC. Protein product: CAWSEGQGSYNEQFF.